The T cell receptor (beta chain) under discussion was sequenced for a study of cytomegalovirus exposure and HLA in healthy donors (dated by TCRdb to the late 2010s). Looking at the study overall: According to an earlier analysis of 587 of the donors, 150 million to 200 million T cells yielded 100 million or so unique TCR beta sequences and approximately 300 Gb of sequence data. An early release covering roughly 600 HLA-typed donors comprised about 290 gigabases of sequencing data and tens of millions of unique TCR sequences. Of the approximately 400 genotyped donors, about 84% fell in the genetic ancestry cluster associated with self-reported Caucasian donors. The aim of the study was to test whether cataloging public T cell receptors could identify signatures of past pathogen exposure. The T cell repertoires of some 700 subjects were profiled by immunosequencing and related to cytomegalovirus serostatus. Along with the roughly 700-subject first cohort, a separate validation cohort of over a hundred different subjects was used. The study combined high-throughput TCR immunosequencing, statistical association of individual TCRs with disease status, and machine learning to predict cytomegalovirus infection status. To study patterns of TCR occurrence, a later analysis re-analyzed previously published TCR beta repertoires from 650 to 750 donors and added high-resolution HLA genotyping. Rather than using new phenotypic data, the later analysis identified candidate immune exposures from TCR beta sequences and from how often those sequences occurred across donors. In an earlier analysis of several hundred of the donors, high-throughput TCR beta sequencing was used to judge whether each TCR beta V gene segment behaved as functional or pseudogenic. Donor age, sex, ethnicity and CMV serostatus were collected together with the repertoire data. In a later genetic analysis, genome-wide SNP genotypes for about three fifths of the 666 donors were used, and that subset was treated as a discovery cohort. Every discovery cohort repertoire had been produced on one sequencing platform. Class I and class II HLA loci were covered by the typing at four-digit resolution. Typing coverage varied by locus: 629-630 donors for A, B, C, DRB1 and DQB1; around 560 for DQA1; some 610 for DPA1; roughly 470 for DPB1. Because of strong linkage in the cohort, 4 to 6 DR-DQ haplotypes were treated as single units for association and clustering. Across about 370 genotyped donors of the cohort, an average of about 240,000 unique TCR beta nucleotide sequences per donor were sequenced, and roughly a sixth of those sequences were non-productive. Here is what the overall study found, with its caveats: Because HLA typing was unavailable for some donors at each locus, only the typed subset was used in association tests. In an earlier analysis of about 600 of the donors, most TCR beta V segments appeared in productive rearrangements about 87% or about 30% of the time, broadly matching IMGT annotations. Presence/absence analyses assumed roughly uniform sequencing depth across donors, an assumption that may not hold. In a later analysis, some 17,000 TCR beta sequences were associated with specific HLA alleles at a false discovery rate of 0.05. When HLA alleles, especially DR and DQ, strongly co-occurred, TCR associations were difficult to assign to individual alleles. In a later analysis, TCR association rates were found to vary across HLA loci, with the most associated TCRs seen for DRB1 alleles and the fewest for HLA-C alleles. Some IMGT-functional V segments, including TRBV6-2 and TRBV6-3, could not be distinguished by the 87-base-pair reads and were therefore excluded. A later genetic analysis reported fewer N-insertions in productive TCRs among donors in an Asian-associated ancestry cluster than the roughly 720-donor mean. A further reported finding was that TCR beta sequences accurately predicted the HLA-A and HLA-B alleles for most subjects in the first cohort. Because counts were too low, 15 to 20 rarely observed V segments, including chromosome 9 orphons, were left out of the earlier analysis of over 550 of the donors. A group of highly shared sequence variants was considered likely to be a technical artifact of the sequencing pipeline. CMV serostatus was the only immune exposure information available for the cohort. The study listed 164 TCR beta chains as associated with cytomegalovirus. In vitro tests confirmed that a few of the cytomegalovirus-associated TCR beta chains recognize cytomegalovirus antigens. The classifier was reported to diagnose cytomegalovirus status with high specificity and sensitivity in both the original and validation cohorts. It was suggested by the authors that the approach could potentially be generalized to other disease states and immunological phenotypes. This cohort had only TCR beta chains sequenced, and the lack of alpha or paired-chain data limited which features could be detected. In a later analysis, HLA-associated TCR beta chains showed more clonal expansion and lower generation probabilities than non-associated chains that were equally common. In a later genetic analysis, a missense DCLRE1C variant was associated with V-gene and J-gene trimming of TCR beta chains, and the association was replicated in an independent cohort. Across donors, most TCR sequences were observed very rarely, whereas some public TCRs were present in many individuals. Several of the top co-occurrence clusters appeared to be linked to parvovirus B19, influenza, CMV and Epstein-Barr virus, according to a later analysis. Correlated functional status among segregating V segments might be attributable to linkage disequilibrium, but an unknown experimental factor could not be ruled out. In a later analysis, most CMV-associated TCR beta chains were found to appear HLA-restricted, with HLA associations seemingly driven largely by CMV exposure.

The cohort comprised more than 550 healthy bone marrow donors. At the time of sampling, all cohort members were nominally healthy, though unrecorded immune exposures were likely present. The donor was CMV seropositive and belonged to the group of a few hundred seropositive cohort members. A peripheral blood sample was collected from each donor, and TCR beta sequencing was performed on peripheral blood mononuclear cells. Genomic DNA extraction from the blood cell samples was performed with the Qiagen DNeasy Blood Extraction Kit. The method was the immunoSEQ multiplex PCR assay. The multiplex PCR relied on a mix of 60 forward primers for TCR Vbeta segments and 13 reverse primers for TCR Jbeta segments. Amplification of the CDR3 region of rearranged TCR beta genes was performed with a multiplex PCR assay on genomic DNA. On the Illumina HiSeq System, the amplified TCR beta libraries were sequenced as 87-base-pair reads. The published analysis was carried out like this. Across the 600 to 700 repertoires, a later analysis counted 80 million or so unique TCR beta chains, some 11 million of which were shared by at least two donors. A nearest-neighbor algorithm error-corrected the raw reads and collapsed the reads into unique sequences, merging closely related sequences to remove PCR and sequencing errors. V, D and J gene segments were assigned by aligning CDR3 sequences to IMGT reference sequences. For a sequence to be retained, a match of at least six nucleotides to both a V gene segment and a J gene segment was required. Rearrangements were classified as productive when the CDR3 lacked stop codons and remained in frame with V and J, and all other rearrangements were classified as non-productive. CDR3 was defined by IMGT convention, running from the second conserved V-encoded cysteine to the conserved J-encoded phenylalanine. The earlier analysis of about 610 of the donors excluded sequences that lacked an unambiguous match to a single V gene segment. In an earlier analysis of roughly 500 of the donors, V segments were called functional above 56.7% productive rearrangements and were called segregating when the between-donor standard deviation exceeded 5%. A statistical classification framework was built for diagnosing cytomegalovirus status from the catalog of TCR beta chain sequences. In a later analysis, V and J genes were assigned by comparing TCR nucleotide sequences against IMGT/GENE-DB human TR gene sequences. The TCRdist pipeline was used in a later analysis to assign CDR3 sequences and most-parsimonious VDJ recombination scenarios. In a later analysis, every TCR beta chain was defined by the combination of its CDR3 amino acid sequence and its V-gene family, and reads without a unique V-gene family were dropped. In a later analysis, approximately 590 highly shared, low-generation-probability nucleotide sequences were removed to address suspected cross-contamination and a sequencing artifact. In a later analysis, a clonal expansion index for each public chain was calculated from normalized within-repertoire ranks of inferred template counts. Generation probabilities in a later analysis came from a VDJ recombination model fitted to out-of-frame rearrangements, and those results were checked against IGoR. A later analysis scored TCR-TCR, TCR-HLA and TCR-CMV co-occurrence with hypergeometric tests, applying a repertoire-size bias correction to TCR pairs. To estimate false discovery rates, a later analysis permuted the HLA or CMV assignments 20 times. In a later analysis, co-occurring TCRs were grouped using DBSCAN, and TCRdist sequence similarity was added for clustering within HLA-allele-positive subsets. Co-occurrence clustering excluded repertoires with fewer than 30,000 or more than 120,000 public chains, plus five with anomalous nucleotide sharing. In its TCRdb copy, this immuneACCESS table keeps in-frame sequences only and misses some clones. Where compared with another copy, unresolved V genes explain less than half of these, and the others have no known cause. D and trimming come from the DNA, and the V and J calls and clone size come from that table. Counted in this sample were 75,000 to 100,000 clones; roughly four fifths of them appeared once. The ten largest clonotypes hold 5.2% of the sample.

From a lookup of the germline V gene (reference sequence), CDR1 and CDR2 are SEHNR and FQNEAQ. The CDR3, cysteine through phenylalanine, is 16 amino acids long. Only the CDR3 part of the read is kept: 48 bases, read in frame from the first base. This clone was observed a few times. Its antigen is still unknown. One junction end disagrees with the germline gene, perhaps due to a read error. This clonotype was sampled from a man in his forties or fifties in good health and CMV-seropositive. Sequencing was carried out using PBMCs. The chain couples TRBV7-9 to TRBJ1-1; TRBD1 is a weak D gene call, 6 bases matching. The nucleotides read TGTTCCAGCAGCTTAGAGTTGGGGGCGGGCCGCCGTGAAGCTTTCTTT. Translation gives CSSSLELGAGRREAFF.